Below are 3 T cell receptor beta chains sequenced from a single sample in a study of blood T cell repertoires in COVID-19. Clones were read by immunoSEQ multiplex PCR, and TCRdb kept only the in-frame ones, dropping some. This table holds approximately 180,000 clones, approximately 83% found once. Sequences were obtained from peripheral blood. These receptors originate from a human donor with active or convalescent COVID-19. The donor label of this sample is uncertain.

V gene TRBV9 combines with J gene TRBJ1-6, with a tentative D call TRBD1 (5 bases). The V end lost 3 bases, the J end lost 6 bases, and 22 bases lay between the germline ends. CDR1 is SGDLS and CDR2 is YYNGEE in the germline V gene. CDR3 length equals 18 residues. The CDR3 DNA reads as TGTGCCAGCAGCGCGCTTACCCCCGGGGGACCGCTTAATTCACCCCTCCACTTT. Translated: CASSALTPGGPLNSPLHF.

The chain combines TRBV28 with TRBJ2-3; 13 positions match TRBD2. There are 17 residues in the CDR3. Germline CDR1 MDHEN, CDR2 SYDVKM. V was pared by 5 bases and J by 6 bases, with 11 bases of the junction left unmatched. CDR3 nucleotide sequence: TGTGCCAGCAGTGAGGAACCGGGACTAGCGGGGATGGATACGCAGTATTTT. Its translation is CASSEEPGLAGMDTQYF.

CDR3 sequence reads: CASSFNQVGGELFF. The CDR3 bases are TGCGCCAGCAGCTTTAACCAGGTCGGCGGGGAGCTGTTTTTT. V usage is TRBV5-1 and J usage is TRBJ2-2; D ambiguous. The CDR3 covers 14 residues. Germline loops: CDR1 SGHRS, CDR2 YFSETQ. Trimming removed 2 bases at V and 7 bases at J, with 12 bases between.